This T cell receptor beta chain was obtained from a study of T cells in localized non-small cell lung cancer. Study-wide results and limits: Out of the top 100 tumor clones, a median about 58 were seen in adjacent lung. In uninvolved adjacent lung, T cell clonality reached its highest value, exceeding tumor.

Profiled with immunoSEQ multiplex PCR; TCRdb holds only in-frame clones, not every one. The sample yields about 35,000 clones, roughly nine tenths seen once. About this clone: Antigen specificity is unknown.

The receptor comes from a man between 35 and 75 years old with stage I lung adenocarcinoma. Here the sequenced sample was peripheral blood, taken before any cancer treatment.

Written as DNA, the CDR3 is TGTGCCAGCAGAGATGCGACAGGGGGCAGTGAAAAACTGTTTTTT. This gives the protein CASRDATGGSEKLFF. This chain links TRBV6-1 with TRBJ1-4; the match to TRBD1 covers 10 bases. Germline V lookup: CDR1 MNHNS, CDR2 SASEGT. The CDR3 has 15 amino acids. V lost 6 bases and J lost 7; bases outside the gene matches: 8.